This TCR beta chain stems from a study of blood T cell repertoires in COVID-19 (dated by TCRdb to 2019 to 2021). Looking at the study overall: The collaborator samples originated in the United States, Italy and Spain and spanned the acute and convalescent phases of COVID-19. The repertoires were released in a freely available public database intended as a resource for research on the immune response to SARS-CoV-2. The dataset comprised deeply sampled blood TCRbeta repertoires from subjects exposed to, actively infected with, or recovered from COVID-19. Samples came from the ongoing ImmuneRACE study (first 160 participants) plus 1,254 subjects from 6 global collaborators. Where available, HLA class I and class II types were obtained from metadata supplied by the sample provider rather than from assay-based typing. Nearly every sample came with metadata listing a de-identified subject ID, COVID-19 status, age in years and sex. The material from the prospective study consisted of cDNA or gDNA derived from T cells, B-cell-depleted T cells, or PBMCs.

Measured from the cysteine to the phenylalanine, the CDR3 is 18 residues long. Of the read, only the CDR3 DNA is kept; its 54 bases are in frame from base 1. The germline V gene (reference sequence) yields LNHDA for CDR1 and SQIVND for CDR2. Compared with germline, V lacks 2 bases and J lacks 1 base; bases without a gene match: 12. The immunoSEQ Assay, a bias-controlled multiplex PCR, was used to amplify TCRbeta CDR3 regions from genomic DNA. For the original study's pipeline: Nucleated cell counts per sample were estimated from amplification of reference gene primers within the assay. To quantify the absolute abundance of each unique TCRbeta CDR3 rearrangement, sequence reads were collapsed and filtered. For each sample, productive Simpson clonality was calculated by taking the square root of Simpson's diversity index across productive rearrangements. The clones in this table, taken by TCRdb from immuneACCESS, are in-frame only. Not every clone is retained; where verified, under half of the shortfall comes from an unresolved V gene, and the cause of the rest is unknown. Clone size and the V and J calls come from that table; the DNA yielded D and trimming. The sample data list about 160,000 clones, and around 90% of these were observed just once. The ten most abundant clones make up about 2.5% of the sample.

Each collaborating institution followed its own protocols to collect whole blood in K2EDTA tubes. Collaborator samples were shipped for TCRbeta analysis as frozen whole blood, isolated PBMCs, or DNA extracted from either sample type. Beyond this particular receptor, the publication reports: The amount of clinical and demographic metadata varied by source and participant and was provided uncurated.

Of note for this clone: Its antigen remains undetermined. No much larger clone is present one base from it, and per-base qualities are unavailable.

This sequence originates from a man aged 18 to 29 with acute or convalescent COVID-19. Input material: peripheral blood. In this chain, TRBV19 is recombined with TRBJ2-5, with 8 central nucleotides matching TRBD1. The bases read TGTGCCAGTAGTATAAGGACAGGGCTTTCTTCCCCCCAAGAGACCCAGTACTTC. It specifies CASSIRTGLSSPQETQYF.